This T cell receptor (beta chain) was obtained from a study of TIL therapy for anti-PD-1-resistant metastatic lung cancer. On the study more broadly: Tumors had a median PD-L1 proportion score of about 6%. The study's findings and limits: The baseline peripheral repertoire was partially replaced by infused TIL clonotypes that later decayed.

In the case of this clone: The antigen is unknown.

Documented time point: pre-treatment sample, taken before nivolumab and TIL therapy. The libraries were made with immunoSEQ v3. Survey-level samples got 2 million to 2.5 million read pairs; deep-level samples got roughly 4.5-6 million. Clones were sequenced by immunoSEQ multiplex PCR, and TCRdb holds only the in-frame ones, with some missing. The data contain about 46,000 clones, 86% of them singletons. Germline CDR1 and CDR2: KGHSH and LQKENI. V was clipped by 4 bases and J by 7 bases; unmatched bases: 7. This CDR3 is built from 15 residues. The sequenced sample was blood, obtained at baseline. The gene calls are TRBV18 and TRBJ1-1; 12 positions match TRBD1. This TCR came from a person between 25 and 79 years old with non-small cell lung cancer. CDR3 DNA: TGTGCCAGCTCACAACCGGGGACAGGGGGCGTTGAAGCTTTCTTT. Protein sequence: CASSQPGTGGVEAFF.